The TCR beta chain under discussion was sequenced for a study of CD4 T cells in relation to SARS-CoV-2 and coronaviruses. Deletions cut 4 bases from V and 6 bases from J, with 12 bases between. Per the germline V gene, CDR1 is MDHEN and CDR2 is SYDVKM. This CDR3 spans 13 amino acids. With regard to this clone: The antigen is not known.

Before the COVID-19 pandemic, during about 2011-2018, CD4+ T cells were taken from unexposed donors. CD4+ T cells were isolated from the cells after nine to eleven days of culture. Clones were read by immunoSEQ multiplex PCR, and TCRdb kept only the in-frame ones, dropping some. The repertoire consists of roughly 20,000 clones, with about 72% occurring once and the leading ten covering roughly a fifth. The source of this sequence is a human donor in good health. The sample consisted of CD4+ T cells from PBMCs, cultured in vitro. V is TRBV28 and J is TRBJ1-2; D remains ambiguous. CDR3 residues: CASSSPPLDGYTF. Here the CDR3 DNA reads TGTGCCAGCAGTTCCCCCCCCCTTGATGGCTACACCTTC.